What follows are 2 T cell receptor beta chains derived from one specimen sequenced in a study of cytomegalovirus exposure and HLA in healthy donors. The PCR had 60 Vbeta and 13 Jbeta primers. Repertoires were generated with immunoSEQ multiplex PCR, while TCRdb's copy carries only in-frame clones and drops some. The data contain roughly 150,000 clones, around 70% of them singletons. The sample taken for sequencing was PBMCs. Receptors were obtained from a woman in her thirties in good health and CMV-seronegative.

This clone came up a few times. The chain links TRBV27 to TRBJ1-6; 9 nucleotides match TRBD1. V lost 6 bases to trimming and J lost 10 bases; unmatched junction nucleotides: 16. The germline CDR1 and CDR2 sequences are MNHEY and SMNVEV (reference sequence). The length of the CDR3 is 17 residues. The CDR3 region has the DNA TGTGCCAGCAGCCCTGCGGGACAGGGCTTCGGTGGGTCACCCCTCCACTTT. Translated: CASSPAGQGFGGSPLHF.

The chain combines TRBV23-1 with TRBJ2-1; 7 nucleotides agree with TRBD2. TRBV23-1 is placed among ORFs of uncertain function. The length of the CDR3 is 15 residues. V shed 7 bases, J shed 2 bases, and the junction held 8 bases outside the gene matches. The CDR3 DNA reads TGCGCCAGCACTACGACTAGCAGCGCCTACAATGAGCAGTTCTTC. Amino acid sequence: CASTTTSSAYNEQFF.